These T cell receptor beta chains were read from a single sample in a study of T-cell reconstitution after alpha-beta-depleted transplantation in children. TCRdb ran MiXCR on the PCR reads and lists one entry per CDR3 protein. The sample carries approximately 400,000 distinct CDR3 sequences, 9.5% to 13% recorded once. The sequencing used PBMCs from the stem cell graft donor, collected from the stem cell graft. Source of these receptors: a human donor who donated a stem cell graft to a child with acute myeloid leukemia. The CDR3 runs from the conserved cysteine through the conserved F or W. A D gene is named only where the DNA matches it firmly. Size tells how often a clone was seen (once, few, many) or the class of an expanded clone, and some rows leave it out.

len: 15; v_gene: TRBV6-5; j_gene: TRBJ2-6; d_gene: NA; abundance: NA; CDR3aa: CASSYSQVGANVLTF; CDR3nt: TGTGCCAGCAGTTACTCGCAGGTTGGGGCCAACGTCCTGACTTTC
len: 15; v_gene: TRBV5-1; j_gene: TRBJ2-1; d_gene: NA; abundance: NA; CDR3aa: CASSPRGGGYNEQFF; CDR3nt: TGCGCCAGCAGCCCCCGGGGCGGAGGTTACAATGAGCAGTTCTTC
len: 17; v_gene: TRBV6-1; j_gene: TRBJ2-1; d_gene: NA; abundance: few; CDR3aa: CASSLAKQGLDYNEQFF; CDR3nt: TGTGCCAGCAGTCTTGCGAAACAGGGTCTCGACTACAATGAGCAGTTCTTC
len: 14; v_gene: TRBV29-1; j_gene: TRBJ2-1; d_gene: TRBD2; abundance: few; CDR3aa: CSVGLAGGQSEQFF; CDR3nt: TGCAGCGTTGGACTAGCGGGGGGGCAGAGTGAGCAGTTCTTC
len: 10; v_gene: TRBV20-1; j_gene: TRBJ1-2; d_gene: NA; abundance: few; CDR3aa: CSARGVGYTF; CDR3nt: TGCAGTGCTAGGGGGGTCGGCTACACCTTC
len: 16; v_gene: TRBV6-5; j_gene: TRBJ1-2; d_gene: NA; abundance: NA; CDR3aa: CASSSEQFSSNYGYTF; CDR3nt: TGTGCCAGCAGTTCAGAACAGTTTTCCTCTAACTATGGCTACACCTTC
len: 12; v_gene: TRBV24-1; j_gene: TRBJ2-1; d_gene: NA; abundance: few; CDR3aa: CATKGLNNEQFF; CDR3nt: TGTGCCACCAAAGGACTAAACAATGAGCAGTTCTTC
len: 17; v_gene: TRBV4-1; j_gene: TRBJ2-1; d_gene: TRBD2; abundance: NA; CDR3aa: CASSQVLSAGGYNEQFF; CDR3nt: TGCGCCAGCAGCCAAGTATTGTCAGCGGGGGGGTACAATGAGCAGTTCTTC
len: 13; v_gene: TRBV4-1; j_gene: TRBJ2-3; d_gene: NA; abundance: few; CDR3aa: CASSPQGPDTQYF; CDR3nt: TGCGCCAGCAGCCCTCAGGGCCCAGATACGCAGTATTTT
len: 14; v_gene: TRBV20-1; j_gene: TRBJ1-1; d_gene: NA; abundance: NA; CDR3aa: CSATREGGGTEAFF; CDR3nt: TGCAGTGCTACCCGGGAGGGTGGGGGCACTGAAGCTTTCTTT
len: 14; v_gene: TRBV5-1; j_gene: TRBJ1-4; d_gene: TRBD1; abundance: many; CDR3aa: CASRQGVPNEKLFF; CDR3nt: TGCGCCAGTCGTCAGGGGGTGCCTAATGAAAAACTGTTTTTT
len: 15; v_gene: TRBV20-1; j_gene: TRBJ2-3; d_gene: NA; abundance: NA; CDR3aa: CSARVGLSRTDTQYF; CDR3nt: TGCAGTGCTAGAGTCGGCCTCTCCCGCACAGATACGCAGTATTTT
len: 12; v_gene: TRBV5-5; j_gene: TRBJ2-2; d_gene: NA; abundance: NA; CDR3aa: CASSTGPGELFF; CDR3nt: TGTGCCAGCAGCACAGGACCCGGGGAGCTGTTTTTT
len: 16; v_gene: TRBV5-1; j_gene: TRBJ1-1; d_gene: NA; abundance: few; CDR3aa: CASSLDNGQGNTEAFF; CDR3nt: TGCGCCAGCAGCTTGGATAACGGGCAGGGTAACACTGAAGCTTTCTTT
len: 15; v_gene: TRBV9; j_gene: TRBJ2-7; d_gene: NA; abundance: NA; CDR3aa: CASSVGGTASYEQYF; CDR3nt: TGTGCCAGCAGCGTAGGCGGGACAGCCTCCTACGAGCAGTACTTC
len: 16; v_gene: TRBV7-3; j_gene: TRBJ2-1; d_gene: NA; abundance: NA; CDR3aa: CASSFLATSLYNEQFF; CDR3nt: TGTGCCAGCAGCTTCCTCGCCACATCCCTTTACAATGAGCAGTTCTTC
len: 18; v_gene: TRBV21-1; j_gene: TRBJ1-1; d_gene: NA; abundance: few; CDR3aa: CASSKEDVPASMNTEAFF; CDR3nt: TGTGCCAGCAGCAAAGAGGACGTTCCGGCCTCCATGAACACTGAAGCTTTCTTT
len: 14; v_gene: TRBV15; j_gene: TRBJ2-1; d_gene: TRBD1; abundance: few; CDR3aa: CATSRGQGWGEQFF; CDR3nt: TGTGCCACCAGCAGAGGACAGGGATGGGGTGAGCAGTTCTTC
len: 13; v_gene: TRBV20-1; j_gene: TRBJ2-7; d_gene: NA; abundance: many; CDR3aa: CSARDLSSYEQYF; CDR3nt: TGCAGTGCCAGGGACCTTAGCTCCTACGAGCAGTACTTC
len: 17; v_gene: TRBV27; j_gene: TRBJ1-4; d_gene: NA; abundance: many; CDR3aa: CASSLYGPGGPNEKLFF; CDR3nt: TGTGCCAGCAGTTTATACGGGCCTGGGGGCCCTAATGAAAAACTGTTTTTT
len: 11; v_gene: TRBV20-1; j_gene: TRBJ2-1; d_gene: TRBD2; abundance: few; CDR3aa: CSARGVAGGFF; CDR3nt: TGCAGTGCTAGAGGGGTCGCGGGGGGGTTCTTC
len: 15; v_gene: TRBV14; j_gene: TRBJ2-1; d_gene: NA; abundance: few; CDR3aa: CASSQGASAYNEQFF; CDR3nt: TGTGCCAGCAGCCAAGGGGCCTCCGCCTACAATGAGCAGTTCTTC
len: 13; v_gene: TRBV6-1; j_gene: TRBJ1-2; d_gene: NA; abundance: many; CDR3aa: CASRVGINYGYTF; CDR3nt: TGTGCCAGCAGAGTAGGGATTAACTATGGCTACACCTTC
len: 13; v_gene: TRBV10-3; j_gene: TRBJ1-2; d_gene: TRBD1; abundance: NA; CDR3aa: CATRPTGGDGYTF; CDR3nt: TGTGCCACTCGTCCTACAGGGGGAGATGGCTACACCTTC
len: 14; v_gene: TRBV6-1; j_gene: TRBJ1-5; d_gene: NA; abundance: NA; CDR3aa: CASSLTGFNQLQHF; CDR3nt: TGTGCCAGCAGCCTTACAGGTTTCAATCAGCTCCAGCATTTT
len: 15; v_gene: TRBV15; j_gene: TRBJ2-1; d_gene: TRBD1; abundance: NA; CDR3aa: CATSRSGGPYNEQFF; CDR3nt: TGTGCCACCAGCAGGTCAGGGGGCCCCTACAATGAGCAGTTCTTC
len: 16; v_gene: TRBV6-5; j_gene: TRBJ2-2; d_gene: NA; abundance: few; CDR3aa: CASSYRTGTFGGELFF; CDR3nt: TGTGCCAGCAGTTACCGTACAGGGACTTTTGGCGGGGAGCTGTTTTTT
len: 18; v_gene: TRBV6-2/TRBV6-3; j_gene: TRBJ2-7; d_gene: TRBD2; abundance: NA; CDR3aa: CASSYSRGSGKLSYEQYF; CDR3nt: TGTGCCAGCAGTTACTCCAGGGGTAGCGGGAAACTCTCCTACGAGCAGTACTTC
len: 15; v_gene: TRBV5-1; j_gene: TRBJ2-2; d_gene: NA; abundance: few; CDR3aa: CASSLVGSGTGELFF; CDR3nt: TGCGCCAGCAGCTTGGTAGGGTCGGGCACCGGGGAGCTGTTTTTT
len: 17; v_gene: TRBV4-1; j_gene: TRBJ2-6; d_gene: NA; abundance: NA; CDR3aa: CASSRQASDSGANVLTF; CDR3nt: TGCGCCAGCAGCCGACAGGCTTCCGACTCTGGGGCCAACGTCCTGACTTTC
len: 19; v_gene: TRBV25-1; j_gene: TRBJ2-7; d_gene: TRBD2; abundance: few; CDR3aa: CASSAQSGGPREGSYEQYF; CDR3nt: TGTGCCAGCAGTGCCCAATCGGGGGGACCACGCGAGGGTTCCTACGAGCAGTACTTC
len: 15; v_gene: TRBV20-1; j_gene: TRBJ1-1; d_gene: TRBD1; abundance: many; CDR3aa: CSAETGRRAGTEAFF; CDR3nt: TGCAGTGCTGAGACAGGGCGTCGGGCAGGAACTGAAGCTTTCTTT
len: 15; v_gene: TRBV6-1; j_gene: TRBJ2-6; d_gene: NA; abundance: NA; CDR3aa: CASSRPGAGANVLTF; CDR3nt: TGTGCCAGCAGTCGACCAGGGGCTGGGGCCAACGTCCTGACTTTC
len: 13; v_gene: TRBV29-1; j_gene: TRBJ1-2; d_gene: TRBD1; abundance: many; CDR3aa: CSVATGGNYGYTF; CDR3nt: TGCAGCGTCGCGACAGGGGGGAACTATGGCTACACCTTC
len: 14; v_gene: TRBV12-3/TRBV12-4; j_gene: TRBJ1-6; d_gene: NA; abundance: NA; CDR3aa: CASSPGRTHSPLHF; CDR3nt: TGTGCCAGCAGCCCTGGACGGACCCATTCACCCCTCCACTTT
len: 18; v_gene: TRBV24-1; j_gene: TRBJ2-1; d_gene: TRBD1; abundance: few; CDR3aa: CATSDRRQGDRSYNEQFF; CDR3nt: TGTGCCACCAGTGACCGAAGACAGGGGGATCGTTCCTACAATGAGCAGTTCTTC